The 32 T cell receptor beta chains below all came from one sample that was sequenced in a study of T cell changes during pregnancy in multiple sclerosis. The repertoire was sequenced with immunoSEQ multiplex PCR; TCRdb's copy has only in-frame clones and lacks some. The table shows 75,000 to 95,000 clones, with 80% to 95% occurring only once. The starting material was peripheral blood, obtained before pregnancy. These receptor sequences come from a female donor with multiple sclerosis, enrolled in a pregnancy study.

The chain joins TRBV10-3 to TRBJ2-7; 7 positions agree with TRBD1. With 6 bases clipped from V and 2 bases from J, the junction kept 10 bases outside the gene matches. The CDR3 contains 15 residues. Germline V gives CDR1 ENHRY, CDR2 SYGVKD. CDR3: CAIRTDPGQTYEQYF. DNA for the CDR3: TGTGCCATCAGGACTGACCCGGGACAGACCTACGAGCAGTACTTC.

The chain employs TRBV6-5 and TRBJ1-1; TRBD1 might be the D (5 bases). The CDR3 sequence is 13 residues long. Germline assignment: CDR1 MNHEY and CDR2 SVGAGI. The ends were cut back, 6 bases at V and 1 base at J, with 9 bases in the middle. CDR3 sequence reads: CASSWGGNTEAFF. DNA for the CDR3: TGTGCCAGCAGCTGGGGGGGGAACACTGAAGCTTTCTTT.

The rearrangement joins TRBV15 to TRBJ2-1, with 10 bases lining up with TRBD1. This CDR3 region has 16 residues. Trimming removed 5 bases from V and 5 bases from J; junction bases left unmatched: 9. CDR1 and CDR2 from the germline V gene are LNHNV and YYDKDF (reference sequence). CDR3 residues: CATSERQGAPNNEQFF. In DNA form, the CDR3 reads TGTGCCACCAGCGAACGACAGGGGGCGCCGAACAATGAGCAGTTCTTC.

V and J are TRBV29-1 and TRBJ2-2; 9 nucleotides align to TRBD2. After removal of 2 bases from V and 5 bases from J, the junction contained 6 bases not matched to a gene. CDR3 size: 15 residues. Germline V gene sequence: CDR1 SQVTM, CDR2 ANQGSEA. The chain's CDR3 is CSVETRGGATGELFF. The CDR3 DNA is TGCAGCGTTGAAACGCGCGGGGGGGCGACCGGGGAGCTGTTTTTT.

This chain's CDR3 is CASSFRRDTEAFF. The CDR3 coding sequence is TGCGCCAGCAGCTTTAGGAGGGACACTGAAGCTTTCTTT. The chain uses TRBV5-1 and TRBJ1-1; D call uncertain. The V end was cut by 2 bases, the J end by 3 bases, with 8 bases between. This CDR3 has 13 residues. Germline V gives CDR1 SGHRS, CDR2 YFSETQ.

The chain employs TRBV13 and TRBJ2-3; 8 bases are shared with TRBD2. The CDR3 runs 16 residues. Germline CDR1 and CDR2: PRHDT and FYEKMQ (reference sequence). Trimming took 0 bases from V and 4 from J; bases not matched to a gene: 6. The CDR3 DNA follows: TGTGCCAGCAGCTTAGGTACGGGGGGGCCTGCAGATACGCAGTATTTT. Translation: CASSLGTGGPADTQYF. Complete variable domain (other parts from reference TRBV13 and TRBJ2-3): AAGVIQSPRHLIKEKRETATLKCYPIPRHDTVYWYQQGPGQDPQFLISFYEKMQSDKGSIPDRFSAQQFSDYHSELNMSSLELGDSALYFCASSLGTGGPADTQYFGPGTRLTVL.

For this clone: Other DNA sequences from this sample encode an identical CDR3 as well. The chain recombines TRBV9 with TRBJ2-5; possibly TRBD2 for D (5 bases). Germline assignment: CDR1 SGDLS and CDR2 YYNGEE. Trimming stripped 5 bases from V and 2 bases from J, with 7 bases between. The CDR3 length is 12 residues. The CDR3 protein is CASSGGQETQYF. The CDR3, as DNA: TGTGCCAGCAGTGGAGGACAAGAGACCCAGTACTTC. Filled out from reference TRBV9 and TRBJ2-5, the complete variable domain reads DSGVTQTPKHLITATGQRVTLRCSPRSGDLSVYWYQQSLDQGLQFLIQYYNGEERAKGNILERFSAQQFPDLHSELNLSSLELGDSALYFCASSGGQETQYFGPGTRLLVL.

This chain joins TRBV7-2 and TRBJ2-2; D unclear. CDR3 length: 15 residues. The germline V and J ends were trimmed by 1 base and 2 bases, with 8 bases remaining between them. Germline V gene lookup returns CDR1 SGHTA and CDR2 FQGNSA. CDR3 region: CASSLVLLNTGELFF. The CDR3 DNA follows: TGTGCCAGCAGCTTAGTTCTACTTAACACCGGGGAGCTGTTTTTT.

The genes are TRBV27 and TRBJ2-5; perhaps TRBD2 as D (6 bases). This CDR3 has 15 amino acids. The V gene's germline CDR1 is MNHEY and CDR2 SMNVEV (reference sequence). Trimming took off 5 bases at V and 5 bases at J, with 18 bases between the two ends. CDR3 residues: CASSDLKGGLETQYF. The CDR3 region has the DNA TGTGCCAGCAGTGACCTCAAGGGAGGCCTGGAGACCCAGTACTTC.

This sequence joins TRBV4-1 and TRBJ2-7; TRBD1 agrees at 8 bases. CDR1 is MGHRA, CDR2 YSYEKL, per germline. The CDR3 contains 16 residues. Germline trimming cut 2 bases from V and 3 bases from J; bases unmatched to any gene: 9. Here the CDR3 DNA reads TGCGCCAGCAGCCAACTCGCCGGGACAGGCCTCTACGAGCAGTACTTC. This codes for CASSQLAGTGLYEQYF.

This rearrangement joins TRBV30 to TRBJ2-1; TRBD1 is a possible D gene (6 bases). The CDR3 totals 12 residues. Germline values: CDR1 GTSNPN, CDR2 SVGIG (reference sequence). Deletions cut 1 base from V and 6 bases from J, with 7 bases between. The CDR3 bases are TGTGCCTGGAGTGAAGGGGGCAATGAGCAGTTCTTC. Protein: CAWSEGGNEQFF.

The V gene is TRBV7-9, the J gene TRBJ2-1; weak D call: TRBD2 (6 bases). Trimming took off 5 bases at V and 4 bases at J, with 15 bases between the two ends. The CDR3 totals 15 residues. Germline assignment: CDR1 SEHNR and CDR2 FQNEAQ (reference sequence). In nucleotides, the CDR3 is TGTGCCAGCAGCAATAGCGGTGGGCCTTACAATGAGCAGTTCTTC. Amino acids: CASSNSGGPYNEQFF.

J is TRBJ2-6 and V is TRBV2, with 11 bases matching TRBD1. The CDR3 is 16 amino acids. CDR1 is SNHLY and CDR2 is FYNNEI in the germline V gene. The V gene end was trimmed by 9 bases and the J gene end by 1 base; junction bases not matched to a gene: 5. The CDR3 protein is CARGTGGSSGANVLTF. CDR3 sequence (DNA): TGTGCCAGGGGGACAGGGGGAAGTTCTGGGGCCAACGTCCTGACTTTC.

The chain employs TRBV12-2 and TRBJ2-2; the table names TRBD2, a call not compared with the DNA. TRBV12-2 is shown as a pseudogene. The CDR3 is 14 amino acids. The CDR3 DNA reads as TGTGCAAGTCGTTTAACTAGAGGTCCCGGGGAGCTGTTTTTT. Encoded protein: CASRLTRGPGELFF.

This clone was counted once. The CDR3 bases are TGTGCCAGCAGCCGCGGACAGGGGATCTACTACGAGCAGTACTTC. Translated, it gives CASSRGQGIYYEQYF. The chain has TRBV11-2 and TRBJ2-7; 9 nucleotides agree with TRBD1. V lost 5 bases and J lost 3; bases outside the gene matches: 8. The CDR3 has 15 amino acids. Germline CDR1 is SGHAT and CDR2 is FQNNGV.

This chain connects TRBV5-1 to TRBJ2-1, with 15 bases lining up with TRBD2. This CDR3 is 16 amino acids long. Germline CDR1 is SGHRS and CDR2 is YFSETQ. V gave up 4 bases and J gave up 7 bases; unmatched junction bases: 6. CDR3 sequence: CASSPRTSGGENEQFF. CDR3 sequence (DNA): TGCGCCAGCAGCCCGAGGACTAGCGGGGGGGAGAATGAGCAGTTCTTC.

The J gene is TRBJ1-4, the V gene TRBV5-1; D possibly corresponds to TRBD1 (5 bases). The CDR3 contains 16 residues. V was clipped by 0 bases and J by 5 bases, with 14 bases between them. Looked up from germline, CDR1 is SGHRS and CDR2 is YFSETQ. CDR3 amino acids: CASSLGSGGINEKLFF. CDR3 nucleotide sequence: TGCGCCAGCAGCTTGGGGTCCGGGGGGATAAATGAAAAACTGTTTTTT. Using reference TRBV5-1 and TRBJ1-4 for the parts outside the CDR3, the full variable domain is KAGVTQTPRYLIKTRGQQVTLSCSPISGHRSVSWYQQTPGQGLQFLFEYFSETQRNKGNFPGRFSGRQFSNSRSEMNVSTLELGDSALYLCASSLGSGGINEKLFFGSGTQLSVL.

The chain combines TRBV29-1 with TRBJ2-5, with TRBD1 identical over 9 bases. Germline trimming cut 3 bases from V and 4 bases from J; bases unmatched to any gene: 6. Germline assignment: CDR1 SQVTM and CDR2 ANQGSEA. This CDR3 has 14 residues. For the CDR3, the DNA is TGCAGCGTTGAGCCGGGACAGGGAGGAGAGACCCAGTACTTC. Translating it yields CSVEPGQGGETQYF.

This CDR3 reads CASSLRNSGANVLTF. The DNA for the CDR3 is TGTGCCAGCAGCTTGAGAAACTCTGGGGCCAACGTCCTGACTTTC. The chain recombines TRBV2 with TRBJ2-6; the D is unclear. From germline, CDR1 is SNHLY and CDR2 FYNNEI. The CDR3 length is 15 residues. Trimming removed 6 bases from V and 0 bases from J, with 9 bases in between.

This clone was observed a few times. The chain uses TRBV5-5 and TRBJ1-2; 8 bases map to TRBD1. The CDR3 has 12 residues. V was clipped by 3 bases and J by 8 bases; unmatched bases: 3. The germline CDR1 and CDR2 sequences are SGHKS and YYEKEE (reference sequence). The DNA for the CDR3 is TGTGCCAGCAGCTGGGACAGGAACGGCTACACCTTC. Amino acids: CASSWDRNGYTF. The whole variable domain, remainder taken from reference TRBV5-5 and TRBJ1-2, is DAGVTQSPTHLIKTRGQQVTLRCSPISGHKSVSWYQQVLGQGPQFIFQYYEKEERGRGNFPDRFSARQFPNYSSELNVNALLLGDSALYLCASSWDRNGYTFGSGTRLTVV.

This chain connects TRBV5-1 to TRBJ2-7; D might be TRBD2 (5 bases). V lost 4 bases and J lost 2, with 10 bases in between. The CDR3 covers 13 residues. Germline V gene sequence: CDR1 SGHRS, CDR2 YFSETQ. This CDR3 reads CASSTGLTYEQYF. Written as DNA, the CDR3 is TGCGCCAGCAGCACGGGATTGACCTACGAGCAGTACTTC.

The count of this clone is one. In nucleotides, the CDR3 is TGTGCCAGCAGCTTACAGGGATATGGCTACACCTTC. This sequence encodes CASSLQGYGYTF. This chain joins TRBV11-2 and TRBJ1-2, with D possibly TRBD1 on 5 matching bases. Germline loops: CDR1 SGHAT, CDR2 FQNNGV. This CDR3 spans 12 amino acids. Trimming stripped 2 bases from V and 5 bases from J, with 6 bases between.

The chain employs TRBV7-2 and TRBJ2-1, with a weak D call TRBD1 (6 bases). The germline gives CDR1 SGHTA, CDR2 FQGNSA. Trimming removed 5 bases at V and 3 bases at J, with 20 bases between. CDR3 size: 17 residues. This chain's CDR3 is CASSPNGGQPYYNEQFF. CDR3 nucleotide sequence: TGTGCCAGCAGCCCCAACGGAGGACAGCCCTACTACAATGAGCAGTTCTTC.

This chain uses TRBV28 with TRBJ2-7, with D perhaps TRBD2 (6 bases). Germline V gene lookup returns CDR1 MDHEN and CDR2 SYDVKM. V shed 8 bases and J shed 3 bases, with 14 bases lying between them. The CDR3 is 13 residues long. CDR3 sequence: CASQGLMGYEQYF. The DNA for the CDR3 is TGTGCCAGCCAGGGACTTATGGGCTACGAGCAGTACTTC.

This clone was seen only once. The chain has TRBV4-1 and TRBJ2-1, with 10 bases lining up with TRBD1. J gave up 12 bases and V 1 base, and 6 bases lay outside the gene matches. This CDR3 spans 14 amino acids. From germline, CDR1 is MGHRA and CDR2 YSYEKL. The DNA for the CDR3 is TGCGCCAGCAGCCAAGGGGGACAGGGGTTGCGGCAGTTCTTC. Protein: CASSQGGQGLRQFF.

The rearrangement uses TRBV27 and TRBJ2-7, with D perhaps matching TRBD1 (6 bases). Trimming shortened V by 4 bases and J by 3 bases, and 7 bases separated the two germline ends. Looked up from germline, CDR1 is MNHEY and CDR2 is SMNVEV (reference sequence). The CDR3 loop spans 12 amino acids. The CDR3 region is CASSSDSYEQYF. CDR3 nucleotide sequence: TGTGCCAGCAGTTCGGACAGCTACGAGCAGTACTTC.

The chain couples TRBV5-1 to TRBJ1-2; TRBD1 agrees at 9 bases. Germline-derived CDR1 and CDR2 are SGHRS and YFSETQ. This CDR3 spans 13 amino acids. The V gene end was trimmed by 2 bases and the J gene end by 8 bases; junction bases not matched to a gene: 4. The CDR3 bases are TGCGCCAGCAGCTTACAGGGGGCGAGAGGCTACACCTTC. It specifies CASSLQGARGYTF.

The J gene is TRBJ2-7, the V gene TRBV7-9; 7 bases fit TRBD1. The V and J ends lost 0 bases and 2 bases, in that order; junction bases with no gene match: 1. CDR3 length: 14 residues. Germline assignment: CDR1 SEHNR and CDR2 FQNEAQ (reference sequence). The CDR3 protein is CASSLAGTAYEQYF. The CDR3 DNA reads TGTGCCAGCAGCTTAGCCGGGACAGCCTACGAGCAGTACTTC.

This clone appeared once. The V call is TRBV5-1, the J call TRBJ2-2; D might be TRBD2 (5 bases). The length of the CDR3 is 12 residues. V shed 4 bases and J shed 11 bases, with 12 bases lying between them. CDR1 is SGHRS and CDR2 is YFSETQ in the germline V gene. CDR3 nucleotides: TGCGCCAGCAGCAGGGAGTTCGGCGAGCTGTTTTTT. Amino acids: CASSREFGELFF.

This CDR3 reads CASSPRQGREAFF. CDR3 nucleotide sequence: TGTGCCAGCAGCCCGAGACAGGGACGGGAAGCTTTCTTT. This sequence joins TRBV7-9 and TRBJ1-1, with 7 bases fitting TRBD1. The CDR3 loop spans 13 amino acids. After removal of 5 bases from V and 8 bases from J, the junction contained 8 bases not matched to a gene. Germline loops: CDR1 SEHNR, CDR2 FQNEAQ (reference sequence).

V usage is TRBV6-5 and J usage is TRBJ1-5; D call uncertain. CDR3 size: 14 residues. V was shortened by 6 bases and J by 1 base, with 10 bases between the two germline ends. Per the germline V gene, CDR1 is MNHEY and CDR2 is SVGAGI. The DNA of the CDR3 is TGTGCCAGCAGCCGGGAGAAGAGCAATCAGCCCCAGCATTTT. Its translation: CASSREKSNQPQHF.

This chain links TRBV11-1 with TRBJ1-2, with D tentatively TRBD1 (5 bases). V lost 3 bases and J lost 4, with 18 bases in between. The CDR3 covers 16 residues. Germline V gene data show CDR1 as SGHAT and CDR2 as FQDESV (reference sequence). DNA of the CDR3: TGTGCCAGCAGCTTCGAAGGGGCAGGGAGGGCCTATGGCTACACCTTC. It encodes CASSFEGAGRAYGYTF.